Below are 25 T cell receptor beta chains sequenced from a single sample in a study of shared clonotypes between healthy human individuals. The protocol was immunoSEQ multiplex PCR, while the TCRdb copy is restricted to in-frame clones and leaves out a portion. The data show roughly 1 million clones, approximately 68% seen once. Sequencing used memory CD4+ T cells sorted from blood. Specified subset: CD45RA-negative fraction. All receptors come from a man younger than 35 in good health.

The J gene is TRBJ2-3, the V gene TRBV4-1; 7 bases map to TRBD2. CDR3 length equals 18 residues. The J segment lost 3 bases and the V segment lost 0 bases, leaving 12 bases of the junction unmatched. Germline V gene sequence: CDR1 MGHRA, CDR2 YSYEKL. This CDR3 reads CASSQDLGGVKGTDTQYF. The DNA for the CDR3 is TGCGCCAGCAGCCAAGATCTGGGAGGGGTAAAGGGGACAGATACGCAGTATTTT.

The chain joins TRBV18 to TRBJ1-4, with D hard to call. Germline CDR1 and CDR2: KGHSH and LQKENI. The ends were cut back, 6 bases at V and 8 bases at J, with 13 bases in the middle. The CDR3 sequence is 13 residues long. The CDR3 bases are TGTGCCAGCTCGAAAGGGAGAGGCGAAAAACTGTTTTTT. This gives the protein CASSKGRGEKLFF.

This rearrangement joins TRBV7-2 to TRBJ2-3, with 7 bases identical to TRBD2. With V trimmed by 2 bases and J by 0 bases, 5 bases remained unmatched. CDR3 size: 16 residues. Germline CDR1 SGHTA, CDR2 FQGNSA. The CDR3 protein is CASSLWGGSSTDTQYF. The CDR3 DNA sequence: TGTGCCAGCAGCTTATGGGGGGGTTCTAGCACAGATACGCAGTATTTT.

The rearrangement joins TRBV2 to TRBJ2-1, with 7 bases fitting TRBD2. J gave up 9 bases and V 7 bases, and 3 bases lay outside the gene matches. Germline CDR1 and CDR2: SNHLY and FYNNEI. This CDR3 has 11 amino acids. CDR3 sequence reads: CASKLAVEQFF. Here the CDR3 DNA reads TGTGCCAGCAAGCTAGCGGTTGAGCAGTTCTTC.

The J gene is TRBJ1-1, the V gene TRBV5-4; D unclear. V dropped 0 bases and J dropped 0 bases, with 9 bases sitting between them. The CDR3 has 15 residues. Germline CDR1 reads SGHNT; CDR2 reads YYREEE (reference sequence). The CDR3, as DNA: TGTGCCAGCAGCTTGGAGGCAGCAATGAACACTGAAGCTTTCTTT. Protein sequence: CASSLEAAMNTEAFF.

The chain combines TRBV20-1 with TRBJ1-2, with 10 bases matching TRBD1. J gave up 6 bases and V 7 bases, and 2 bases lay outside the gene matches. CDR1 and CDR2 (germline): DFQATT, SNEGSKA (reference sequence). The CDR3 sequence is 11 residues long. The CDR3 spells CSVGTGDGYTF. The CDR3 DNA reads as TGCAGTGTTGGGACAGGGGATGGCTACACCTTC.

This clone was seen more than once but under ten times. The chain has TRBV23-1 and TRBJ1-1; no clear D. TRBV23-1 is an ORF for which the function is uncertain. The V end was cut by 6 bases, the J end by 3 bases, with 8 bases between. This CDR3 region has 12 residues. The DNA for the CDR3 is TGCGCCAGCAGGAAACCGGACACTGAAGCTTTCTTT. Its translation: CASRKPDTEAFF.

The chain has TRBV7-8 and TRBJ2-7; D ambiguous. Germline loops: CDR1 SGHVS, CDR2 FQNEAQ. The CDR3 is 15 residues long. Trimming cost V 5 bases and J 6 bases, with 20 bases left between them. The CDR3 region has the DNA TGTGCCAGCAGCACACACCCCCAGGTAGGACCCGAGCAGTACTTC. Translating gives CASSTHPQVGPEQYF.

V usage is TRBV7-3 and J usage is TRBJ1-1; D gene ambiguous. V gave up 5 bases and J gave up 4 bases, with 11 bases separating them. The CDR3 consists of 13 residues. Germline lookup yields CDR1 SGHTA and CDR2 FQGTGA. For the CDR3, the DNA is TGTGCCAGCAGCCTTGATTATAGCACTGAAGCTTTCTTT. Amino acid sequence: CASSLDYSTEAFF.

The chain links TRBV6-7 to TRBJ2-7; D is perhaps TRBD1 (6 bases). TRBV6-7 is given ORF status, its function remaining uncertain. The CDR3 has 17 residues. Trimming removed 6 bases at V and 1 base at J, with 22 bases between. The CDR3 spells CASRHRDNSPLSYEQYF. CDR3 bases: TGTGCCAGCAGGCACCGGGACAACAGCCCCCTATCCTACGAGCAGTACTTC.

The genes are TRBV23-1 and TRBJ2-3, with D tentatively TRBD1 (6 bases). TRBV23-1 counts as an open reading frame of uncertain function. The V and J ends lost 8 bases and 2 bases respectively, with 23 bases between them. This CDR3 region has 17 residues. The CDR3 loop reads CASGPDSPLVDTDTQYF. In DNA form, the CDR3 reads TGCGCCAGCGGCCCGGACAGTCCCCTTGTTGACACAGATACGCAGTATTTT.

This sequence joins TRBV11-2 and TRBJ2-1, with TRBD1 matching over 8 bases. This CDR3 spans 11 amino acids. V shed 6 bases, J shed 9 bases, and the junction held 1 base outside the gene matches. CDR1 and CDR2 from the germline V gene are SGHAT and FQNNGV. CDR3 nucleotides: TGTGCCAGCAGACAGGGGGTTGAGCAGTTCTTC. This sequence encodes CASRQGVEQFF.

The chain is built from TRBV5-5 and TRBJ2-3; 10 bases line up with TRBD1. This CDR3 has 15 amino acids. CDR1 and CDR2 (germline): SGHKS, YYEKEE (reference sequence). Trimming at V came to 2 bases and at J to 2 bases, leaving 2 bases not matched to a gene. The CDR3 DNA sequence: TGTGCCAGCAGCTTTGGGACAGGGGTCACAGATACGCAGTATTTT. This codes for CASSFGTGVTDTQYF. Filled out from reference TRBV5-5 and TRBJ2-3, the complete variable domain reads DAGVTQSPTHLIKTRGQQVTLRCSPISGHKSVSWYQQVLGQGPQFIFQYYEKEERGRGNFPDRFSARQFPNYSSELNVNALLLGDSALYLCASSFGTGVTDTQYFGPGTRLTVL.

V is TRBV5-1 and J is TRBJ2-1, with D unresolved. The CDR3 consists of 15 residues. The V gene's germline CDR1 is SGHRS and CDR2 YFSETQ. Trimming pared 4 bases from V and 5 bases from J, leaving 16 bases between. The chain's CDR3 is CASSPDPRADNEQFF. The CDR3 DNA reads TGCGCCAGCAGCCCGGACCCCCGTGCCGACAATGAGCAGTTCTTC.

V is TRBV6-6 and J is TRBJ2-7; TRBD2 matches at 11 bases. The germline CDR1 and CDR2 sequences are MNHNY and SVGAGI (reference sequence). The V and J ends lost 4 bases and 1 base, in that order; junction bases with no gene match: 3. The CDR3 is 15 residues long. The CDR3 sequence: CASSFTSGSSYEQYF. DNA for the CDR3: TGTGCCAGCAGTTTTACTAGCGGGAGTTCCTACGAGCAGTACTTC.

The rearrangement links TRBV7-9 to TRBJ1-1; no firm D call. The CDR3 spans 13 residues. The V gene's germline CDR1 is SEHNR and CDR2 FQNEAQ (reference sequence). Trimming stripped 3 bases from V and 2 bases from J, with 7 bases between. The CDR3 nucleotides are TGTGCCAGCAGCTTCGCAGATAACACTGAAGCTTTCTTT. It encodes CASSFADNTEAFF. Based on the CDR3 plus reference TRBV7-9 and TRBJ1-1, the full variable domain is DTGVSQNPRHKITKRGQNVTFRCDPISEHNRLYWYRQTLGQGPEFLTYFQNEAQLEKSRLLSDRFSAERPKGSFSTLEIQRTEQGDSAMYLCASSFADNTEAFFGQGTRLTVV.

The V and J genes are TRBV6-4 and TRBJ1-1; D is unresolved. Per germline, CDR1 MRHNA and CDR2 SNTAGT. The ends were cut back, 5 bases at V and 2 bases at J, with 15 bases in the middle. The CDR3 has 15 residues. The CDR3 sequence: CASSLSSVGNTEAFF. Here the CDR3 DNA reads TGTGCCAGCAGTCTATCGAGTGTTGGTAACACTGAAGCTTTCTTT.

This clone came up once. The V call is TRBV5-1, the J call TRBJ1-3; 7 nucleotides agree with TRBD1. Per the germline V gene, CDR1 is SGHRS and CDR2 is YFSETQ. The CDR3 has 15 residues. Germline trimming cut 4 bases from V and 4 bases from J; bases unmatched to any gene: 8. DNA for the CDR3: TGCGCCAGCAGCCTAACCGGGACAGTAGGAAACACCATATATTTT. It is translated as CASSLTGTVGNTIYF.

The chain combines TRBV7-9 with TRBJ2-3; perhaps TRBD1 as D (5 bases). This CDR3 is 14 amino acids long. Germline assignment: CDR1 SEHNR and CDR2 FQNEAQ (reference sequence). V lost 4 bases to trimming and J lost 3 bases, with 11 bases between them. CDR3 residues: CASSSDILTDTQYF. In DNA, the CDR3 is TGTGCCAGCAGCTCGGACATCCTGACAGATACGCAGTATTTT.

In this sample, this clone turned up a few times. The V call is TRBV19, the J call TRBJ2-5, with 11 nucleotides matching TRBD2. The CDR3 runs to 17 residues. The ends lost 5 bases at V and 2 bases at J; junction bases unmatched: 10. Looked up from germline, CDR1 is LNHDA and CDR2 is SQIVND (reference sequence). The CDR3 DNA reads TGTGCCAGTAGTTCCACCGCTAGCGGGAGGCGGCAAGAGACCCAGTACTTC. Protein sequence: CASSSTASGRRQETQYF.

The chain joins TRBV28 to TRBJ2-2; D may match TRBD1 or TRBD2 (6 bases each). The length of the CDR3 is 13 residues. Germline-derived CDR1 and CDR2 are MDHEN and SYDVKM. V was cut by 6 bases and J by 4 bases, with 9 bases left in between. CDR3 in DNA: TGTGCCAGCAGCGGGGGCGCCACCGGGGAGCTGTTTTTT. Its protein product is CASSGGATGELFF.

For the CDR3, the DNA is TGTGCCATCAGTGAGTCGGGACAGGGGGCGCGGGAAGCTTTCTTT. This translates into CAISESGQGAREAFF. The chain couples TRBV10-3 to TRBJ1-1; 12 nucleotides line up with TRBD1. The CDR3 consists of 15 residues. The germline V gene encodes CDR1 ENHRY and CDR2 SYGVKD. Germline trimming cut 0 bases from V and 8 bases from J; bases unmatched to any gene: 4.

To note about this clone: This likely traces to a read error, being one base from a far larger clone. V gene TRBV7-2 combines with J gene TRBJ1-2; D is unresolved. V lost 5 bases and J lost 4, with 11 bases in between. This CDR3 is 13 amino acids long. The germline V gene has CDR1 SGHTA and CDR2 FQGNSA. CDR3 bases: TGTGCCAGCAGCGAACAGAGTATCTATGGCTACACCTTC. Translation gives CASSEQSIYGYTF.

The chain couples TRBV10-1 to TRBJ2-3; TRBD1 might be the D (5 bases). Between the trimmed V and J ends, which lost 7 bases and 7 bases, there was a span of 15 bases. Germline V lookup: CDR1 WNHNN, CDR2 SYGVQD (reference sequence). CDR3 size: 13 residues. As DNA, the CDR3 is TGCGCCAGCACCCCCATGGGGCGGTATACGCAGTATTTT. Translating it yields CASTPMGRYTQYF.

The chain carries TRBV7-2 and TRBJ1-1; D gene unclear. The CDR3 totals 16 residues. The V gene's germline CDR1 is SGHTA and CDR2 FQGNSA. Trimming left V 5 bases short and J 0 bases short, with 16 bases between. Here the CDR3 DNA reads TGTGCCAGCAGCAGGAACAGACAACTTATGAACACTGAAGCTTTCTTT. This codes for CASSRNRQLMNTEAFF.